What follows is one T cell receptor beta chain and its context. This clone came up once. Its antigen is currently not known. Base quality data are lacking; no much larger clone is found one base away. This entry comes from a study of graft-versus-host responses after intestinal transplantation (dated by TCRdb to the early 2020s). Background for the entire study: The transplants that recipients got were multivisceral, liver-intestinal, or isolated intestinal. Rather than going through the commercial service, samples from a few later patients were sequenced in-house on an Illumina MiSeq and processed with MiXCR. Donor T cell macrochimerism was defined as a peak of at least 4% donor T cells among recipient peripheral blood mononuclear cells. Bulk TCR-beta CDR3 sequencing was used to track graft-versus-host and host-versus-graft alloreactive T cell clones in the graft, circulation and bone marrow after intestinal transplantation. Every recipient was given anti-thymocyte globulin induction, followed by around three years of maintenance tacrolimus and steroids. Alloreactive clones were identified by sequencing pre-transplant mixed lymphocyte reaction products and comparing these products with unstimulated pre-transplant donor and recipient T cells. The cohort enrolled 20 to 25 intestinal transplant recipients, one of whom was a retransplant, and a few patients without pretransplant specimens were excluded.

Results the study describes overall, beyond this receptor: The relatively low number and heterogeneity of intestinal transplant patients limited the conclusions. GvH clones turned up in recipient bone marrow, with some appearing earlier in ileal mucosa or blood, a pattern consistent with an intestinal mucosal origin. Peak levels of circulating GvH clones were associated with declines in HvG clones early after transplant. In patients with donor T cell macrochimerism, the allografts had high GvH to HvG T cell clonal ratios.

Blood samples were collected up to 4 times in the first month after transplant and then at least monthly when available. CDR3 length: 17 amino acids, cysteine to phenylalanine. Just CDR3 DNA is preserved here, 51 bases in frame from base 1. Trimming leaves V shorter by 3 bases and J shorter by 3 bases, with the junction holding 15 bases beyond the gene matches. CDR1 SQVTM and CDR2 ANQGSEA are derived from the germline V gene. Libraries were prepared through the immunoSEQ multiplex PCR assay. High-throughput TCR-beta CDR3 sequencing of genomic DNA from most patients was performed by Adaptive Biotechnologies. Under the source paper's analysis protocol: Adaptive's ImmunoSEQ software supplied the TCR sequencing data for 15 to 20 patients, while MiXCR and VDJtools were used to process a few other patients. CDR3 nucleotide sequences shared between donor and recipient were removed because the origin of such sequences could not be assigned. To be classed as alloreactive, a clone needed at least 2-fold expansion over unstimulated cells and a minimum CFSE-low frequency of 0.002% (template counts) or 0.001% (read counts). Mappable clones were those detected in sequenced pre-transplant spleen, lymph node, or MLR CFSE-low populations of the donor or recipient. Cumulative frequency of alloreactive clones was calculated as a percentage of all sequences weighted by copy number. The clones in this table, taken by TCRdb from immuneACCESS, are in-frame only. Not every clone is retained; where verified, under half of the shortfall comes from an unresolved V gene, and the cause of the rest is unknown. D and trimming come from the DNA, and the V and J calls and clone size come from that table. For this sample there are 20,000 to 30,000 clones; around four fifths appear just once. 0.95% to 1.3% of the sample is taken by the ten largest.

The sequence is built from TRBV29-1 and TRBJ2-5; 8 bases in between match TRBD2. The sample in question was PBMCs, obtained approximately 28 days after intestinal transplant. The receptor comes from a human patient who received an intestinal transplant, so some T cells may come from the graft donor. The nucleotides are TGCAGCGTTGATGGGACTAGGGTAGTGGGTTTAGAAGAGACCCAGTACTTC. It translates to CSVDGTRVVGLEETQYF.